This entry concerns a single T cell receptor (beta chain). The data stem from a study of blood T cell repertoires in COVID-19. Study overall: T cells, B-cell-depleted T cells, or PBMCs supplied cDNA or gDNA.

Using immunoSEQ multiplex PCR, the repertoire was profiled, and TCRdb retains in-frame clones only, with some absent. The sample records about 180,000 clones, roughly 84% being singletons. Germline V gives CDR1 LNHDA, CDR2 SQIVND (reference sequence). Deletions cut 5 bases from V and 5 bases from J, with 6 bases between. The CDR3 is made up of 11 amino acids. The sequencing sample was made of PBMCs or T cells enriched from blood (not recorded which). The sequence derives from a man aged 45-65 years who had recovered from COVID-19. The rearrangement links TRBV19 to TRBJ1-2; unclear D gene. The CDR3 protein is CASSVGYGYTF. The CDR3 DNA reads TGTGCCAGTAGTGTCGGGTATGGCTACACCTTC.